This T cell receptor beta chain was captured in a study of T cell repertoires in cytomegalovirus infection. For the study at large: Public TCR beta signatures were indicative of both CMV infection and a matching HLA type.

A single record per CDR3 protein comes from TCRdb applying MiXCR to the reads. The repertoire holds about 770,000 distinct CDR3 sequences, with roughly 29% as singletons. V was shortened by 5 bases and J by 0 bases, with 19 bases between the two germline ends. The V gene's germline CDR1 is SGHVS and CDR2 FNYEAQ. This CDR3 has 17 residues. This clonotype was found many times. What it binds is unknown. Whole-study findings and limits: Identification of carriers of CMV plus the relevant HLA was achieved through cumulative public TCR beta family frequency.

The clonotype comes from a human donor in good health (CMV status not recorded). Some clones in this sample may be carry-over from other donors' samples. This specimen was cultured CD8+ T cells from PBMCs, taken from culture after CMV antigen stimulation. V is TRBV7-6 and J is TRBJ1-2; D is undetermined. DNA for the CDR3: TGTGCCAGCAGCACCCGGAATACCTCGCGGGCTAACTATGGCTACACCTTC. It codes for CASSTRNTSRANYGYTF.